Following are 17 T cell receptor beta chains from one sample sequenced in a study of cytomegalovirus exposure and HLA in healthy donors. PCR involved 60 Vbeta and 13 Jbeta primers. The table came from immunoSEQ multiplex PCR; TCRdb's copy has only in-frame clones and leaves some out. The sample includes approximately 150,000 clones, over 70% of them seen just once. Sequencing input: PBMCs. These receptors came from a man aged 25-40 years in good health and CMV-seropositive.

This clone was recorded once. The chain couples TRBV9 to TRBJ2-7, with 7 bases that match TRBD1. V shed 3 bases and J 6 bases; nucleotides not matched to a gene: 9. Germline loops: CDR1 SGDLS, CDR2 YYNGEE. The CDR3 extends over 14 amino acids. DNA for the CDR3: TGTGCCAGCAGCGCCCGACAGGGTGGTGTCGAGCAGTACTTC. This translates into CASSARQGGVEQYF.

This clone was counted between two and nine times. The chain carries TRBV30 and TRBJ2-4; D may be TRBD2 (5 bases). Trimming pared 2 bases from V and 10 bases from J, leaving 12 bases between. The CDR3 has 12 residues. Germline assignment: CDR1 GTSNPN and CDR2 SVGIG (reference sequence). The CDR3 is CAWSQRTEIQYF. In DNA form, the CDR3 reads TGTGCCTGGAGTCAACGGACTGAGATTCAGTACTTC.

The J gene is TRBJ2-1, the V gene TRBV5-8; TRBD1 agrees at 10 bases. The CDR3 length is 16 residues. V trimming: 5 bases; J trimming: 4 bases; junction bases outside the gene matches: 9. The germline CDR1 and CDR2 sequences are SGHTS and YDEGEE. In DNA form, the CDR3 reads TGTGCCAGCAGTAGGCCGGGACAGGGGCTATACAATGAGCAGTTCTTC. Protein product: CASSRPGQGLYNEQFF.

This clone showed up just once. The chain couples TRBV11-2 to TRBJ2-7, with unresolved D. The CDR3 totals 13 residues. Germline V lookup: CDR1 SGHAT, CDR2 FQNNGV. Trimming took off 5 bases at V and 2 bases at J, with 10 bases between the two ends. Here the CDR3 DNA reads TGTGCCAGCAGCCCCGCCCCTACCTACGAGCAGTACTTC. Translated, it gives CASSPAPTYEQYF.

The chain has TRBV9 and TRBJ2-5; 13 nucleotides agree with TRBD2. This CDR3 has 21 residues. Germline V gene sequence: CDR1 SGDLS, CDR2 YYNGEE. The V and J ends lost 0 bases and 1 base, in that order; junction bases with no gene match: 15. The CDR3 is CASSVDPKGRLAGGVQETQYF. In nucleotides, the CDR3 is TGTGCCAGCAGCGTAGACCCCAAGGGTAGACTAGCGGGAGGCGTCCAAGAGACCCAGTACTTC.

This chain uses TRBV11-3 with TRBJ2-7, with 7 bases matching TRBD1. Losses at the gene ends were 3 bases for V and 2 bases for J; bases not matched to a gene: 1. Germline CDR1 is SGHNT and CDR2 is YENEEA. The CDR3 has 13 residues. Written as DNA, the CDR3 is TGTGCCAGCAGCTTCGGACAGGCCTACGAGCAGTACTTC. It is translated as CASSFGQAYEQYF.

The J gene is TRBJ2-1, the V gene TRBV30; 9 bases are shared with TRBD2. The CDR3 spans 16 residues. Germline lookup yields CDR1 GTSNPN and CDR2 SVGIG (reference sequence). Trimming took 2 bases from V and 9 from J; bases not matched to a gene: 14. The CDR3: CAWSSASVAGAVEQFF. CDR3 in DNA: TGTGCCTGGAGTTCGGCGTCGGTAGCGGGAGCGGTTGAGCAGTTCTTC.

V usage is TRBV27 and J usage is TRBJ2-3, with D maybe TRBD2 (6 bases). The CDR3 has 14 amino acids. Germline V lookup: CDR1 MNHEY, CDR2 SMNVEV (reference sequence). Trimming removed 3 bases at V and 3 bases at J, with 10 bases between. CDR3 amino acids: CASSFRRETDTQYF. The CDR3 region has the DNA TGTGCCAGCAGTTTTCGGAGGGAAACAGATACGCAGTATTTT.

This chain joins TRBV7-2 and TRBJ1-1; unclear D gene. The CDR3 covers 14 residues. Germline CDR1 and CDR2: SGHTA and FQGNSA. V shed 1 base and J shed 1 base, with 7 bases lying between them. CDR3 sequence (DNA): TGTGCCAGCAGCTTAGACGCGGAGAACACTGAAGCTTTCTTT. Its protein product is CASSLDAENTEAFF.

This chain links TRBV7-9 with TRBJ1-4, with a possible D match to TRBD1 (5 bases). Trimming shortened V by 1 base and J by 7 bases, and 16 bases separated the two germline ends. Looked up from germline, CDR1 is SEHNR and CDR2 is FQNEAQ (reference sequence). The CDR3 runs 16 residues. The CDR3 reads CASSLGGGTEVEKLFF. The CDR3 DNA is TGTGCCAGCAGCTTAGGGGGGGGGACCGAGGTTGAAAAACTGTTTTTT.

The chain links TRBV7-9 to TRBJ2-1, with TRBD2 as a possible D gene (6 bases). V was pared by 1 base and J by 8 bases, with 18 bases between. There are 16 residues in the CDR3. From germline, CDR1 is SEHNR and CDR2 FQNEAQ (reference sequence). For the CDR3, the DNA is TGTGCCAGCAGCTTAGGCGGGATTAGTCAAGGGTATGAGCAGTTCTTC. The encoded protein is CASSLGGISQGYEQFF.

Concerning this clone: The sample contains more than one DNA sequence encoding this CDR3. The chain uses TRBV15 and TRBJ1-6, with 7 nucleotides matching TRBD1. Per germline, CDR1 LNHNV and CDR2 YYDKDF (reference sequence). J was trimmed by 9 bases and V by 4 bases; bases with no gene match: 6. This CDR3 spans 14 amino acids. CDR3 DNA sequence: TGTGCCACCAGCACTAGACAGGGTAGTTCACCCCTCCACTTT. Residues: CATSTRQGSSPLHF.

This clone was seen just once. The genes are TRBV11-3 and TRBJ1-2; 8 nucleotides align to TRBD1. Germline CDR1 and CDR2: SGHNT and YENEEA. Trimming at V came to 5 bases and at J to 4 bases, leaving 6 bases not matched to a gene. The CDR3 is 14 amino acids. Written as DNA, the CDR3 is TGTGCCAGCAGCCCAAGGACAGGGCCCTATGGCTACACCTTC. Protein sequence: CASSPRTGPYGYTF.

The chain couples TRBV5-4 to TRBJ2-7; TRBD2 might be the D (5 bases). Germline V gene sequence: CDR1 SGHNT, CDR2 YYREEE (reference sequence). Trimming removed 4 bases at V and 1 base at J, with 15 bases between. The CDR3 consists of 15 residues. DNA of the CDR3: TGTGCCAGCAGCCCCGGGGTGCCGGGTTCCTACGAGCAGTACTTC. The encoded protein is CASSPGVPGSYEQYF. Together with reference TRBV5-4 and TRBJ2-7, the CDR3 gives the full variable domain: ETGVTQSPTHLIKTRGQQVTLRCSSQSGHNTVSWYQQALGQGPQFIFQYYREEENGRGNFPPRFSGLQFPNYSSELNVNALELDDSALYLCASSPGVPGSYEQYFGPGTRLTVT.

This chain links TRBV7-9 with TRBJ2-5; D possibly corresponds to TRBD1 (6 bases). The J call may be faulty, since TRBJ2-7 better matches the DNA end. Germline CDR1 reads SEHNR; CDR2 reads FQNEAQ (reference sequence). The CDR3 length is 14 residues. DNA for the CDR3: TGTGCCAGCAGCCCCACAGGGAGCTCCTACGAGCAGTACTTC. This codes for CASSPTGSSYEQYF.

The chain couples TRBV5-6 to TRBJ2-3; 13 nucleotides align to TRBD2. CDR3 length equals 18 residues. The germline CDR1 and CDR2 sequences are SGHDT and YYEEEE. The V gene end was trimmed by 3 bases and the J gene end by 6 bases; junction bases not matched to a gene: 13. CDR3 nucleotides: TGTGCCAGCAGCTCAGCCGGGACTAGCGGGGCCTCAGGGGATACGCAGTATTTT. Amino acid sequence: CASSSAGTSGASGDTQYF.

V usage is TRBV29-1 and J usage is TRBJ2-3; D gene ambiguous. Trimming cost V 3 bases and J 1 base, with 14 bases left between them. Per germline, CDR1 SQVTM and CDR2 ANQGSEA. The CDR3 runs to 15 residues. The DNA of the CDR3 is TGCAGCGTTGAGGTGGCTAGGAGTGGCACAGATACGCAGTATTTT. Translation gives CSVEVARSGTDTQYF.